What follows is one T cell receptor (beta chain) and its context. These data come from a study of blood T cell repertoires in COVID-19. Generated by immunoSEQ multiplex PCR, the TCRdb table keeps only in-frame clones and is missing some. The sample lists approximately 200,000 clones, roughly four fifths occurring once. CDR1 is MNHNY, CDR2 SVGAGI, per germline (reference sequence). V dropped 0 bases and J dropped 6; count of bases not matched to a gene: 3. This CDR3 region has 14 residues. This receptor was obtained from a man aged 35-49 years who had recovered from COVID-19. The rearrangement uses TRBV6-6 and TRBJ1-2, with 8 bases fitting TRBD1. The sample consisted of PBMCs or T cells enriched from blood (not recorded which). The CDR3 nucleotides read TGTGCCAGCAGTTACTCGGACAGGGTTCATGGCTACACCTTC. Translating it yields CASSYSDRVHGYTF.